The 27 T cell receptor beta chains given below trace back to one sample, sequenced in a study of blood T cells in healthy people across ages (dated by TCRdb to 2014 to 2015). The library was made by 5' RACE. The sequencing machine was an Illumina HiSeq 2500. The second PCR ran for roughly 7 to 12 cycles and used a J-beta primer mix along with a sample-barcoded 5' primer. The raw public data were reprocessed by TCRdb itself: fastp quality trimming at Q25, MiXCR clonotype calling, in-frame beta chains only. Every CDR3 protein is listed once, alongside the most common genes and DNA of its rows. The sample table records 600,000 to 850,000 distinct CDR3 sequences; about 25% of these occur just once. Jointly, the top ten make up more than 8% of the sample. These data were likewise used in another study, on T cells of mothers and their children.

The sequenced material came from blood. Receptor source: a boy younger than 18 in good health.

This clonotype has more than one count but fewer than ten. The chain combines TRBV4-3 with TRBJ2-5; D is possibly TRBD2 (5 bases). TRBJ2-1 explains the end of the DNA better; the J call may be wrong. CDR3 length equals 14 residues. Per germline, CDR1 LGHNA and CDR2 YSLEER. In nucleotides, the CDR3 is TGCGCCAGCACCGATAGCGTGACGAATGGTGAGCAGTTCTTC. It codes for CASTDSVTNGEQFF.

The chain employs TRBV5-1 and TRBJ2-7; 8 bases agree with TRBD1. The V segment lost 7 bases and the J segment 2 bases; nucleotides outside the gene matches: 5. The CDR3 sequence is 13 residues long. Germline V gene data show CDR1 as SGHRS and CDR2 as YFSETQ. The CDR3: CASGPDRAYEQYF. The CDR3 DNA sequence: TGCGCCAGCGGCCCGGACAGGGCCTACGAGCAGTACTTC.

J is TRBJ2-5 and V is TRBV7-9; D gene unclear. The end of the DNA fits TRBJ2-1 better, so the J call may be wrong. The germline CDR1 and CDR2 sequences are SEHNR and FQNEAQ (reference sequence). The CDR3 runs to 14 residues. The CDR3, as DNA: TGTGCCAGCAGCTTAGGGGCCAGAGACAATGAGCAGTTCTTC. Residues: CASSLGARDNEQFF.

V is TRBV6-6 and J is TRBJ2-3; D gene ambiguous. This CDR3 has 17 residues. Germline CDR1 MNHNY, CDR2 SVGAGI (reference sequence). V was pared by 0 bases and J by 0 bases, with 13 bases between. CDR3 nucleotide sequence: TGTGCCAGCAGTTACTCGAAGGGTCCAGAAAGCACAGATACGCAGTATTTT. Translating it yields CASSYSKGPESTDTQYF.

CDR3 bases: TGTGCCAGCAGACCAAACAGGGGGCCCAACTATGGCTACACCTTC. Translation: CASRPNRGPNYGYTF. The gene calls are TRBV27 and TRBJ1-2; 9 bases align to TRBD1. Germline CDR1 is MNHEY and CDR2 is SMNVEV (reference sequence). Trimming cost V 6 bases and J 2 bases; bases outside gene matches: 7. The CDR3 has 15 amino acids.

This sequence joins TRBV24-1 and TRBJ2-1; 9 nucleotides match TRBD1. Germline loops: CDR1 KGHDR, CDR2 SFDVKD. Unmatched junction bases numbered 6, after V lost 7 bases and J lost 6 bases. The length of the CDR3 is 14 residues. This CDR3 is CATSPGTGINEQFF. The DNA for the CDR3 is TGTGCCACCAGCCCCGGGACAGGGATCAATGAGCAGTTCTTC.

This clonotype was found a few times. V is TRBV28 and J is TRBJ2-7, with D perhaps given as TRBD1 or TRBD2 (5 bases each). Trimming removed 5 bases at V and 1 base at J, with 15 bases between. Germline V CDR1 and CDR2: MDHEN, SYDVKM. This CDR3 contains 15 residues. The CDR3 coding sequence is TGTGCCAGCAGTCTACTTTTTGAGGGGTCCTACGAGCAGTACTTC. Protein product: CASSLLFEGSYEQYF.

This clonotype turned up a few times. CDR3 nucleotide sequence: TGTGCCAGCAGTGAGATCGGCGGGGCCCTCATCCAAGAGACCCAGTACTTC. This encodes CASSEIGGALIQETQYF. The V and J genes are TRBV2 and TRBJ2-1; possible D gene TRBD2, 6 bases. The J call may be wrong; the DNA end is better matched by TRBJ2-5. The CDR3 has 17 residues. Germline CDR1 and CDR2: SNHLY and FYNNEI.

The CDR3 region is CASSLDSGQSQHF. Written as DNA, the CDR3 is TGTGCCAGCAGTTTAGACTCGGGACAGTCCCAGCATTTT. The chain combines TRBV12-3 or TRBV12-4 with TRBJ1-5; 7 bases match TRBD1. The CDR3 extends over 13 amino acids. With V trimmed by 1 base and J by 11 bases, 5 bases remained unmatched.

This clonotype was observed at least ten times. This sequence joins TRBV5-1 and TRBJ1-4; D is ambiguous. The CDR3 length is 15 residues. Germline V gives CDR1 SGHRS, CDR2 YFSETQ. V lost 4 bases and J lost 0, with 10 bases in between. The CDR3 region is CASSLNGATNEKLFF. The DNA of the CDR3 is TGCGCCAGCAGCCTGAATGGTGCAACTAATGAAAAACTGTTTTTT.

The V and J genes are TRBV29-1 and TRBJ2-7, with D possibly being TRBD1 (6 bases). V lost 4 bases and J lost 4, with 11 bases in between. This CDR3 is 12 amino acids long. Germline V lookup: CDR1 SQVTM, CDR2 ANQGSEA. The CDR3 reads CSVVSRGYEQYF. The CDR3 DNA is TGCAGCGTTGTAAGCAGGGGATACGAGCAGTACTTC.

This chain links TRBV3-1 with TRBJ2-1; D is possibly TRBD1 (5 bases). Germline lookup yields CDR1 LGHDT and CDR2 YNNKEL (reference sequence). The CDR3 has 15 residues. Trimming removed 1 base at V and 3 bases at J, with 10 bases between. CDR3 region: CASSQGGRVYNEQFF. In nucleotides, the CDR3 is TGTGCCAGCAGCCAAGGTGGCAGGGTCTACAATGAGCAGTTCTTC.

The chain joins TRBV4-2 to TRBJ2-2, with 9 bases that match TRBD1. In germline, CDR1 is LGHNA, CDR2 YNFKEQ. CDR3 length: 17 amino acids. The trim removed 0 bases at V and 0 bases at J, leaving 2 bases unmatched. The CDR3: CASSQEDRGPNTGELFF. The DNA for the CDR3 is TGTGCCAGCAGCCAAGAGGACAGGGGTCCGAACACCGGGGAGCTGTTTTTT.

This clonotype has only a few counts. The rearrangement links TRBV12-3 or TRBV12-4 to TRBJ1-4; D unresolved. The CDR3 contains 12 residues. V lost 7 bases, J lost 10 bases, and 13 bases lay in between. The CDR3 DNA reads TGTGCCAGCAAGTCAAATTGGGGAAAACTGTTTTTT. Its protein is CASKSNWGKLFF.

This chain joins TRBV27 and TRBJ1-2; D possibly corresponds to TRBD1 (6 bases). The CDR3 loop spans 14 amino acids. Germline assignment: CDR1 MNHEY and CDR2 SMNVEV (reference sequence). V lost 5 bases, J lost 7 bases, and 17 bases lay in between. This CDR3 reads CASSEQGSQSGYTF. The CDR3 DNA reads as TGTGCCAGCAGTGAACAGGGTTCCCAGTCTGGCTACACCTTC.

This clonotype was counted a few times. The rearrangement joins TRBV6-2 or TRBV6-3 to TRBJ2-7, with D perhaps TRBD1 (6 bases). The CDR3 covers 12 residues. The V gene's germline CDR1 is MNHEY and CDR2 SVGEGT. The V end lost 6 bases, the J end lost 5 bases, and 11 bases lay between the germline ends. The CDR3 DNA is TGTGCCAGCAGCTGGACAGAGGACGAGCAGTACTTC. Its translation is CASSWTEDEQYF.

The V call is TRBV20-1, the J call TRBJ2-1; D perhaps matches TRBD2 (6 bases). The CDR3 has 15 amino acids. Germline V gene data show CDR1 as DFQATT and CDR2 as SNEGSKA (reference sequence). Trimming shortened V by 6 bases and J by 2 bases, and 17 bases separated the two germline ends. CDR3 in amino acids: CSAPTSSDPYNEQFF. CDR3 sequence (DNA): TGCAGTGCGCCGACCTCTAGCGACCCCTACAATGAGCAGTTCTTC.

The V gene is TRBV6-6, the J gene TRBJ2-3, with D possibly matching TRBD1 (5 bases). Germline V CDR1 and CDR2: MNHNY, SVGAGI (reference sequence). The V and J ends lost 5 bases and 4 bases respectively, with 7 bases between them. The CDR3 extends over 12 amino acids. CDR3 in amino acids: CASSPRADTQYF. CDR3 sequence (DNA): TGTGCCAGCAGTCCCAGGGCAGATACGCAGTATTTT.

V gene TRBV15 combines with J gene TRBJ1-2, with a tentative D call TRBD1 (5 bases). The CDR3 length is 15 residues. The germline gives CDR1 LNHNV, CDR2 YYDKDF (reference sequence). V was shortened by 4 bases and J by 0 bases, with 12 bases between the two germline ends. The CDR3: CATSTYRSPNYGYTF. CDR3 sequence (DNA): TGTGCCACCAGCACATACAGGAGCCCTAACTATGGCTACACCTTC.

The chain combines TRBV12-3 or TRBV12-4 with TRBJ2-7; D call uncertain. Trimming pared 7 bases from V and 4 bases from J, leaving 8 bases between. This CDR3 has 11 amino acids. The CDR3 spells CASTAEYEQYF. CDR3 DNA sequence: TGTGCCAGCACCGCGGAGTACGAGCAGTACTTC.

This clonotype was detected a few times. This chain uses TRBV2 with TRBJ2-7, with TRBD1 identical over 9 bases. The J segment lost 5 bases and the V segment lost 5 bases, leaving 10 bases of the junction unmatched. The CDR3 length is 15 residues. Germline loops: CDR1 SNHLY, CDR2 FYNNEI. The CDR3 reads CASSQRWDRVHEQYF. In nucleotides, the CDR3 is TGTGCCAGCAGTCAGCGATGGGACAGGGTACACGAGCAGTACTTC.

The J gene is TRBJ2-1, the V gene TRBV20-1, with 10 bases that match TRBD2. Germline CDR1 and CDR2: DFQATT and SNEGSKA (reference sequence). V was pared by 2 bases and J by 1 base, with 11 bases of the junction left unmatched. There are 18 residues in the CDR3. The CDR3 DNA sequence: TGCAGTGCTAGATTGTCTAGCGGGGGTGGGTTGTCCTACAATGAGCAGTTCTTC. Protein: CSARLSSGGGLSYNEQFF.

This clonotype showed up just a few times. The rearrangement joins TRBV27 to TRBJ1-1, with 8 bases identical to TRBD1. This CDR3 is built from 13 residues. The V segment lost 2 bases and the J segment 7 bases; nucleotides outside the gene matches: 3. Germline-derived CDR1 and CDR2 are MNHEY and SMNVEV (reference sequence). Here the CDR3 reads CASSLGQGYEAFF. As DNA, the CDR3 is TGTGCCAGCAGTTTAGGACAGGGATATGAAGCTTTCTTT.

The rearrangement uses TRBV7-6 and TRBJ1-1; D not resolved. CDR1 and CDR2 (germline): SGHVS, FNYEAQ. The CDR3 is 15 residues long. The V gene lost 4 bases and the J gene lost 1 base, with 13 bases spanning the gap. CDR3 sequence reads: CASSSSVAGNTEAFF. The CDR3 bases are TGTGCCAGCAGCTCCTCTGTGGCGGGGAACACTGAAGCTTTCTTT.

In its sample, this clonotype was seen a few times. The rearrangement links TRBV5-1 to TRBJ2-5; weak D call: TRBD2 (5 bases). CDR1 is SGHRS, CDR2 YFSETQ, per germline. V gave up 3 bases and J gave up 3 bases, with 12 bases separating them. CDR3 size: 14 residues. CDR3 sequence reads: CASSSYSEEETQYF. For the CDR3, the DNA is TGCGCCAGCAGCTCCTATAGCGAGGAAGAGACCCAGTACTTC.

A few counts support this clonotype. The chain couples TRBV11-2 to TRBJ2-1; D is ambiguous. Germline V gene data show CDR1 as SGHAT and CDR2 as FQNNGV. V was pared by 3 bases and J by 4 bases, with 10 bases between. The CDR3 loop spans 14 amino acids. The CDR3 here is CASSFGDNYNEQFF. For the CDR3, the DNA is TGTGCCAGCAGCTTCGGCGATAATTACAATGAGCAGTTCTTC.

The rearrangement joins TRBV20-1 to TRBJ2-7, with TRBD2 identical over 8 bases. The CDR3 contains 15 residues. With V trimmed by 1 base and J by 3 bases, 8 bases remained unmatched. The germline CDR1 and CDR2 sequences are DFQATT and SNEGSKA (reference sequence). The CDR3 spells CSARALTGGLYEQYF. DNA for the CDR3: TGCAGTGCTAGAGCGCTGACGGGAGGGCTCTACGAGCAGTACTTC.